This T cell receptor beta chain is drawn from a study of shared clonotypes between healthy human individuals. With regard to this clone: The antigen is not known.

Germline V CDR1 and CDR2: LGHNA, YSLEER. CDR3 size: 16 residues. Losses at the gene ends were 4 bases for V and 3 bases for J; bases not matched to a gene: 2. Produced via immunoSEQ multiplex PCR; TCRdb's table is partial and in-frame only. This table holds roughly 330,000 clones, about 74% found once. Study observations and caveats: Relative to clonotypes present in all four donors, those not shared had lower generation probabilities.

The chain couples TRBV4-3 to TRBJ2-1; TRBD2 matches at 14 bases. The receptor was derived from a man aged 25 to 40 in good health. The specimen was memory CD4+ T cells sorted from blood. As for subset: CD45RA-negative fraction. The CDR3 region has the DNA TGCGCCAGCAGCCCCGGACTAGCGGGAGGCTACAATGAGCAGTTCTTC. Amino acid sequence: CASSPGLAGGYNEQFF.